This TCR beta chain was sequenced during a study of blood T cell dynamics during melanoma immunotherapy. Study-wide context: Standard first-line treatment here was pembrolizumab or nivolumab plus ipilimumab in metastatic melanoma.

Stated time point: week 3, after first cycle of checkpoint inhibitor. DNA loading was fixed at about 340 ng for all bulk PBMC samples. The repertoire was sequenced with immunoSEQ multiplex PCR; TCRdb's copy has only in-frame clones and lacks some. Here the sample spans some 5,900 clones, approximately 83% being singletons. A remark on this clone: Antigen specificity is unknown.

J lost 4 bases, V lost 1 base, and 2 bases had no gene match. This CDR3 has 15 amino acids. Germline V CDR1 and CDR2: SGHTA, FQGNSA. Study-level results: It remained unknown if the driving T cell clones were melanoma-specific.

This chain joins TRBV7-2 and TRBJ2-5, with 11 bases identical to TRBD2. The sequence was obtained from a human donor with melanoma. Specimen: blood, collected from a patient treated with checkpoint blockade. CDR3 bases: TGTGCCAGCAGCTTAGTAGCGGGGGGGCCAGAGACCCAGTACTTC. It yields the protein CASSLVAGGPETQYF.